The 16 T cell receptor beta chains below come from one sample, sequenced in a study of preoperative IRX-2 immunotherapy in early breast cancer. Repertoires were generated with immunoSEQ multiplex PCR, while TCRdb's copy carries only in-frame clones and drops some. This sample yields some 7,200 clones, of which 70% to 90% are seen a single time; roughly 15% belongs to the top ten. Noted treatment: preoperative locoregional IRX-2 cytokine immunotherapy. The sample here was tumor tissue, taken after IRX-2 immunotherapy. The receptors originated from a human donor with breast cancer.

The chain has TRBV6-8 and TRBJ1-6, with D unclear. Between the trimmed V and J ends, which lost 10 bases and 8 bases, there was a span of 15 bases. The CDR3 spans 13 residues. Germline CDR1 MNHGY, CDR2 SAAAGT. DNA of the CDR3: TGTGCCATCAAGGCGCGGGATGATTCACCCCTCCACTTT. It codes for CAIKARDDSPLHF.

V gene TRBV7-6 combines with J gene TRBJ1-5, with D uncertain. The CDR3 consists of 15 residues. Looked up from germline, CDR1 is SGHVS and CDR2 is FNYEAQ. V was cut by 4 bases and J by 2 bases, with 12 bases left in between. CDR3 sequence: CASSYAGLGNQPQHF. DNA for the CDR3: TGTGCCAGCAGCTATGCGGGCTTGGGCAATCAGCCCCAGCATTTT.

The rearrangement uses TRBV6-8 and TRBJ2-1, with 9 bases aligning to TRBD2. Germline loops: CDR1 MNHGY, CDR2 SAAAGT. The CDR3 has 16 amino acids. V lost 3 bases and J lost 6; bases outside the gene matches: 9. Written as DNA, the CDR3 is TGTGCCAGCAGTTATCCGCGCGGGGGGGTCGGCAATGAGCAGTTCTTC. The encoded protein is CASSYPRGGVGNEQFF.

V usage is TRBV5-1 and J usage is TRBJ1-5; 8 nucleotides line up with TRBD1. Per germline, CDR1 SGHRS and CDR2 YFSETQ. This CDR3 contains 16 residues. With V trimmed by 1 base and J by 6 bases, 9 bases remained unmatched. CDR3 in amino acids: CASSLFGPGGVQPQHF. The CDR3 bases are TGCGCCAGCAGCTTGTTTGGCCCAGGGGGCGTTCAGCCCCAGCATTTT.

This clone was seen a handful of times. The chain couples TRBV6-8 to TRBJ1-6, with 8 bases identical to TRBD1. Germline CDR1 reads MNHGY; CDR2 reads SAAAGT. The CDR3 totals 15 residues. The ends lost 5 bases at V and 7 bases at J; junction bases unmatched: 7. The CDR3 DNA reads TGTGCCAGCAGTCAGTCAGACAGGGGCAATTCACCCCTCCACTTT. It translates to CASSQSDRGNSPLHF.

The gene calls are TRBV19 and TRBJ1-5; unclear D gene. Germline-derived CDR1 and CDR2 are LNHDA and SQIVND (reference sequence). The CDR3 totals 13 residues. V gave up 7 bases and J gave up 4 bases, with 11 bases separating them. This CDR3 reads CASTDRDNQPQHF. As DNA, the CDR3 is TGTGCCAGTACTGACCGGGATAATCAGCCCCAGCATTTT.

The CDR3 coding sequence is TGTGCCAGCAGCTCGACAGGGGGCTCCCCTGGCTACACCTTC. This encodes CASSSTGGSPGYTF. The chain carries TRBV11-3 and TRBJ1-2, with 10 bases fitting TRBD1. CDR1 is SGHNT and CDR2 is YENEEA in the germline V gene. The CDR3 has 14 amino acids. The V segment lost 4 bases and the J segment 7 bases; nucleotides outside the gene matches: 6.

The chain's CDR3 is CASSPSGSKETQYF. The CDR3 DNA is TGTGCCAGCAGTCCCTCGGGCAGTAAAGAGACCCAGTACTTC. The V and J genes are TRBV6-7 and TRBJ2-5; D gene ambiguous. TRBV6-7 falls under the ORF class, with uncertain function. The length of the CDR3 is 14 residues. V was clipped by 5 bases and J by 3 bases, with 13 bases between them.

This clone was counted a few times. The chain joins TRBV6-8 to TRBJ2-7; D might be TRBD1 (6 bases). Germline V gene data show CDR1 as MNHGY and CDR2 as SAAAGT. Trimming pared 6 bases from V and 1 base from J, leaving 13 bases between. The CDR3 has 14 amino acids. CDR3 protein: CASRDDRRSYEQYF. CDR3 nucleotides: TGTGCCAGCAGGGATGACAGGCGTTCCTACGAGCAGTACTTC.

This chain links TRBV23-1 with TRBJ1-3; tentative D call: TRBD1 (5 bases). TRBV23-1 falls under the ORF class, with uncertain function. Deletions cut 6 bases from V and 0 bases from J, with 15 bases between. The CDR3 sequence is 16 residues long. Written as DNA, the CDR3 is TGCGCCAGCAGCTTGGCCGGGACGGGCTCTGGAAACACCATATATTTT. Residues: CASSLAGTGSGNTIYF.

V and J are TRBV6-8 and TRBJ1-1; no firm D call. Trimming pared 10 bases from V and 0 bases from J, leaving 18 bases between. The CDR3 covers 15 residues. In germline, CDR1 is MNHGY, CDR2 SAAAGT. CDR3 in DNA: TGTGCCACCAAGAAGGAGGGAACTCTGAACACTGAAGCTTTCTTT. This sequence encodes CATKKEGTLNTEAFF.

The rearrangement joins TRBV11-3 to TRBJ2-1, with 8 positions matching TRBD1. In germline, CDR1 is SGHNT, CDR2 YENEEA. The CDR3 is made up of 15 amino acids. Trimming at V came to 3 bases and at J to 2 bases, leaving 3 bases not matched to a gene. CDR3 bases: TGTGCCAGCAGCTTGGGACAGGCGACCTACAATGAGCAGTTCTTC. This translates into CASSLGQATYNEQFF.

This clone was recorded a few times. The rearrangement uses TRBV11-3 and TRBJ1-1; D is ambiguous. V was cut by 3 bases and J by 0 bases, with 8 bases left in between. CDR1 is SGHNT, CDR2 YENEEA, per germline. The CDR3 length is 14 residues. The DNA for the CDR3 is TGTGCCAGCAGCTTGGGAAAGATGAACACTGAAGCTTTCTTT. Its protein product is CASSLGKMNTEAFF. Variable domain in full (rest from reference TRBV11-3 and TRBJ1-1): EAGVVQSPRYKIIEKKQPVAFWCNPISGHNTLYWYLQNLGQGPELLIRYENEEAVDDSQLPKDRFSAERLKGVDSTLKIQPAELGDSAVYLCASSLGKMNTEAFFGQGTRLTVV.

The V call is TRBV25-1, the J call TRBJ2-5; 15 bases line up with TRBD2. J was trimmed by 11 bases and V by 5 bases; bases with no gene match: 6. Germline-derived CDR1 and CDR2 are MGHDK and SYGVNS. The CDR3 has 14 amino acids. The CDR3 nucleotides read TGTGCCAGCAGTAGGACTAGCGGGGGGGCTGGTCAGTACTTC. It codes for CASSRTSGGAGQYF. The whole variable domain, remainder taken from reference TRBV25-1 and TRBJ2-5, is EADIYQTPRYLVIGTGKKITLECSQTMGHDKMYWYQQDPGMELHLIHYSYGVNSTEKGDLSSESTVSRIRTEHFPLTLESARPSHTSQYLCASSRTSGGAGQYFGPGTRLLVL.

The chain joins TRBV7-6 to TRBJ1-4; tentative D call: TRBD1 (5 bases). The CDR3 is 15 residues long. Germline-derived CDR1 and CDR2 are SGHVS and FNYEAQ. Trimming pared 3 bases from V and 7 bases from J, leaving 15 bases between. In DNA form, the CDR3 reads TGTGCCAGCAGCTTCGGGAGGGGAGAAGGTGAAAAACTGTTTTTT. Its protein is CASSFGRGEGEKLFF. The entire variable domain, with the rest obtained from reference TRBV7-6 and TRBJ1-4, is as follows: GAGVSQSPRYKVTKRGQDVALRCDPISGHVSLYWYRQALGQGPEFLTYFNYEAQQDKSGLPNDRFSAERPEGSISTLTIQRTEQRDSAMYRCASSFGRGEGEKLFFGSGTQLSVL.

This clone was detected a few times. This rearrangement joins TRBV11-3 to TRBJ2-2; TRBD2 matches at 12 bases. Germline CDR1 is SGHNT and CDR2 is YENEEA. This CDR3 has 17 residues. J gave up 4 bases and V 4 bases, and 7 bases lay outside the gene matches. The DNA of the CDR3 is TGTGCCAGCAGCTCCCCCAGACTAGCGGGGGCCACCGGGGAGCTGTTTTTT. This encodes CASSSPRLAGATGELFF. Using reference TRBV11-3 and TRBJ2-2 for the parts outside the CDR3, the full variable domain is EAGVVQSPRYKIIEKKQPVAFWCNPISGHNTLYWYLQNLGQGPELLIRYENEEAVDDSQLPKDRFSAERLKGVDSTLKIQPAELGDSAVYLCASSSPRLAGATGELFFGEGSRLTVL.